The clone carrying this TCR beta chain was detected once. The protocol was immunoSEQ multiplex PCR, while the TCRdb copy is restricted to in-frame clones and leaves out a portion. The sample comprises under 85,000 clones, 93% of which are singletons, and over 0.95% rests with the top ten. This CDR3 region has 13 residues. V was pared by 4 bases and J by 3 bases, with 8 bases between. Per germline, CDR1 SGHRS and CDR2 YFSETQ. The data stem from a study of control samples from healthy donors and cancer patients. The chain joins TRBV5-1 to TRBJ1-5; D not certain. Sequencing was carried out using PBMCs. The source is a woman aged 40 to 50 with lung cancer. CDR3 loop: CASSPDTNQPQHF. CDR3 bases: TGCGCCAGCAGCCCTGACACCAATCAGCCCCAGCATTTT.